One and the same sample provided the 13 T cell receptor beta chains below, sequenced in a study of T cells in Graves' hyperthyroidism and ophthalmopathy. RNA transcripts were the template for amplifying TCR beta CDR3 regions. During a first-round RT-PCR of the TCR CDR3, the HTBI primer set was used. TCRdb redid the calling of the multiplex PCR reads with MiXCR, one entry per CDR3 protein. The sample consists of hundreds of thousands of distinct CDR3 sequences, around 15% of them appearing once. The sequencing input was blood. These TCRs come from a man in his late teens or twenties with Graves' ophthalmopathy.

This clonotype has ten or more counts. The rearrangement joins TRBV10-1 to TRBJ2-3; 10 nucleotides line up with TRBD2. This CDR3 has 16 residues. Trimming removed 2 bases from V and 0 bases from J; junction bases left unmatched: 2. Germline values: CDR1 WNHNN, CDR2 SYGVQD (reference sequence). CDR3 DNA: TGCGCCAGCAGTGAGGGACTAGCGGCTAGCACAGATACGCAGTATTTT. The encoded protein is CASSEGLAASTDTQYF.

The table lists this clonotype with a few counts. The rearrangement links TRBV5-6 to TRBJ2-1; D remains ambiguous. Trimming took 2 bases from V and 0 from J, leaving 9 bases between them. Germline V CDR1 and CDR2: SGHDT, YYEEEE. This CDR3 region has 15 residues. In DNA form, the CDR3 reads TGTGCCAGCAGCTTAGATGAGAGCTCCTACAATGAGCAGTTCTTC. As protein: CASSLDESSYNEQFF.

This clonotype was counted at least ten times. The rearrangement joins TRBV7-9 to TRBJ2-3; 7 bases align to TRBD2. The trim removed 2 bases at V and 4 bases at J, leaving 9 bases unmatched. Per the germline V gene, CDR1 is SEHNR and CDR2 is FQNEAQ (reference sequence). The CDR3 sequence is 16 residues long. The CDR3 region is CASSLQGAGAPDTQYF. The CDR3 DNA sequence: TGTGCCAGCAGCTTACAAGGGGCGGGAGCACCAGATACGCAGTATTTT.

This chain connects TRBV5-4 to TRBJ2-5; D might be TRBD2 (5 bases). The CDR3 consists of 13 residues. V gave up 6 bases and J gave up 5 bases, with 14 bases separating them. Per germline, CDR1 SGHNT and CDR2 YYREEE (reference sequence). CDR3 DNA: TGTGCCAGCATGCTTGGGGAGAGGGAGACCCAGTACTTC. Its protein product is CASMLGERETQYF.

This rearrangement joins TRBV29-1 to TRBJ1-2, with a tentative D call TRBD1 (5 bases). V lost 3 bases and J lost 7, with 12 bases in between. The CDR3 is 12 amino acids. Per germline, CDR1 SQVTM and CDR2 ANQGSEA. The CDR3 sequence: CSVDPVQGGYTF. The CDR3 coding sequence is TGCAGCGTTGACCCTGTCCAGGGTGGCTACACCTTC.

V gene TRBV14 combines with J gene TRBJ2-1; 11 bases align to TRBD1. Trimming removed 5 bases from V and 8 bases from J; junction bases left unmatched: 8. The CDR3 has 15 residues. In germline, CDR1 is SGHDN, CDR2 FVKESK. CDR3 nucleotides: TGTGCCAGCAGCTACCGGACAGGGGGCTTCTATGAGCAGTTCTTC. Its protein is CASSYRTGGFYEQFF.

This clonotype was seen at least ten times. The chain links TRBV11-2 to TRBJ2-1; a possible D gene is TRBD2 (6 bases). The V end was cut by 5 bases, the J end by 5 bases, with 16 bases between. This CDR3 has 15 amino acids. Germline V lookup: CDR1 SGHAT, CDR2 FQNNGV. For the CDR3, the DNA is TGTGCCAGCAGCCCCCTCCAGGGAGGACACAATGAGCAGTTCTTC. As protein: CASSPLQGGHNEQFF.

V and J are TRBV18 and TRBJ2-7, with a tentative D call TRBD1 (5 bases). CDR3 length: 15 residues. The V end lost 5 bases, the J end lost 2 bases, and 16 bases lay between the germline ends. CDR1 is KGHSH and CDR2 is LQKENI in the germline V gene. The CDR3 DNA reads as TGTGCCAGCTCAGCAGCCCGACAGCCACCCTACGAGCAGTACTTC. Its translation: CASSAARQPPYEQYF.

This clonotype was recorded many times. The V and J genes are TRBV15 and TRBJ2-7; TRBD1 aligns across 9 bases. The CDR3 runs to 14 residues. Germline V gene sequence: CDR1 LNHNV, CDR2 YYDKDF (reference sequence). The ends lost 3 bases at V and 4 bases at J; junction bases unmatched: 4. CDR3 nucleotides: TGTGCCACCAGCAGGGACAGGGGTACATACGAGCAGTACTTC. Its translation: CATSRDRGTYEQYF.

In this sample, this clonotype turned up many times. The chain combines TRBV5-1 with TRBJ1-1; D possibly corresponds to TRBD1 (5 bases). V was pared by 1 base and J by 0 bases, with 13 bases between. The CDR3 is 16 amino acids. Germline loops: CDR1 SGHRS, CDR2 YFSETQ. CDR3 sequence reads: CASSLRGGYMNTEAFF. The CDR3 DNA is TGCGCCAGCAGCTTGAGGGGCGGATACATGAACACTGAAGCTTTCTTT.

This clonotype was seen more than once but under ten times. This chain links TRBV12-3 or TRBV12-4 with TRBJ2-3; D is unclear. V lost 3 bases and J lost 6, with 1 base in between. The CDR3 is 10 residues long. The CDR3 sequence is CASSFDTQYF. DNA for the CDR3: TGTGCCAGCAGTTTTGATACGCAGTATTTT.

This clonotype was recorded many times. The chain is built from TRBV13 and TRBJ2-7; D call uncertain. Per germline, CDR1 PRHDT and CDR2 FYEKMQ (reference sequence). CDR3 length equals 14 residues. V lost 1 base to trimming and J lost 7 bases, with 14 bases between them. CDR3 sequence (DNA): TGTGCCAGCAGCTTAGCCCGACCAGTACAGGAGCAGTACTTC. Encoded protein: CASSLARPVQEQYF.

This clonotype was counted ten times or more. The CDR3 DNA reads TGTGCCAGCAGTTACCTCGGGGACTCCTACGAGCAGTACTTC. Its protein product is CASSYLGDSYEQYF. The V and J genes are TRBV6-2 or TRBV6-3 and TRBJ2-7; possible D gene TRBD2, 5 bases. Germline V gene sequence: CDR1 MNHEY, CDR2 SVGEGT. The CDR3 has 14 amino acids. V lost 2 bases and J lost 0, with 8 bases in between.